There are a few counts of the clone carrying this T cell receptor beta chain. The antigen is undetermined. The record originates from a study of CD8 T cells in ankylosing spondylitis. Study conclusions and caveats: For ankylosing spondylitis blood, a TCR beta motif of several highly homologous variants appeared characteristic.

MiXCR was run by TCRdb on the 5' RACE reads, yielding one entry per CDR3 protein. The profile shows some 130,000 distinct CDR3 sequences, roughly 17% of them singletons. This clonotype was sampled from a male donor with ankylosing spondylitis. Sequencing was performed on blood, either unsorted or a sorted T cell fraction (not recorded which).

The CDR3 coding sequence is TGTGCCACCAGTGATAGGACTAGCGGTTACTACAATGAGCAGTTCTTC. It translates to CATSDRTSGYYNEQFF. The V call is TRBV24-1, the J call TRBJ2-1; 10 nucleotides align to TRBD2. The CDR3 is 16 amino acids. Losses at the gene ends were 3 bases for V and 3 bases for J; bases not matched to a gene: 4. Germline lookup yields CDR1 KGHDR and CDR2 SFDVKD.